Listed below are T cell receptor beta chains from one sample, sequenced in a study of cytomegalovirus exposure and HLA in healthy donors. Assay: immunoSEQ multiplex PCR; the TCRdb copy retains only in-frame clones and omits some. The repertoire holds roughly 200,000 clones, 80% to 85% seen once, with roughly 0.7% in the top ten. The sample was PBMCs. The receptors were sampled from a boy younger than 10 in good health and CMV-seronegative. Each CDR3 is given with its conserved first and last residue. D genes are given only for firm matches. Clone size is shown for a subset of rows, as once, few, many or a class of expanded clone.

TRBJ2-7	.	TRBV5-1	17	TRBD2	CASSTGTSGSAGYEQYF	TGCGCCAGCAGCACCGGGACTAGCGGGAGTGCGGGTTACGAGCAGTACTTC
TRBJ2-3	.	TRBV6-6	13	TRBD1	CASTGQGTDTQYF	TGTGCCAGCACGGGACAGGGCACAGATACGCAGTATTTT
TRBJ1-1	.	TRBV6-1	16	TRBD1	CASSEAGDRMNTEAFF	TGTGCCAGCAGTGAAGCGGGGGACAGGATGAACACTGAAGCTTTCTTT
TRBJ1-2	few	TRBV6-5	11	.	CATVGGAGYTF	TGTGCCACCGTCGGGGGGGCGGGCTACACCTTC
TRBJ2-5	.	TRBV12-5	15	TRBD2	CASEREGHVEETQYF	TGTGCTAGTGAGCGGGAGGGCCATGTGGAAGAGACCCAGTACTTC
TRBJ1-1	few	TRBV5-1	13	.	CASSLGGDTEAFF	TGCGCCAGCAGCTTGGGGGGGGACACTGAAGCTTTCTTT
TRBJ2-7	.	TRBV4-1	13	TRBD2	CASSQGGGYEQYF	TGCGCCAGCAGCCAAGGGGGGGGCTACGAGCAGTACTTC
TRBJ1-2	.	TRBV9	14	.	CASSVQGVGYGYTF	TGTGCCAGCAGCGTGCAGGGTGTTGGCTATGGCTACACCTTC
TRBJ1-4	.	TRBV19	15	TRBD1	CASSARTGEGEKLFF	TGTGCCAGTAGTGCCCGGACAGGGGAGGGTGAAAAACTGTTTTTT
TRBJ1-1	.	TRBV23-1	12	.	CASSQSRGEAFF	TGCGCCAGCAGTCAATCCCGCGGAGAAGCTTTCTTT
TRBJ2-7	.	TRBV5-1	14	.	CASSFVQGTYEQYF	TGCGCCAGCAGCTTCGTACAGGGAACCTACGAGCAGTACTTC
TRBJ2-5	.	TRBV7-2	15	TRBD2	CASSPSGRAGETQYF	TGTGCCAGCAGCCCGTCCGGGAGGGCGGGAGAGACCCAGTACTTC
TRBJ1-1	.	TRBV5-4	13	.	CASSLETDTEAFF	TGTGCCAGCAGCTTGGAGACAGACACTGAAGCTTTCTTT
TRBJ2-3	.	TRBV5-1	15	TRBD2	CASSQAGGIADTQYF	TGCGCCAGCAGCCAAGCGGGAGGGATTGCAGATACGCAGTATTTT
TRBJ1-4	.	TRBV2	16	TRBD1	CASSDPGTGSNEKLFF	TGTGCCAGCAGTGATCCGGGGACAGGGTCTAATGAAAAACTGTTTTTT
TRBJ2-7	few	TRBV6-5	14	TRBD2	CASSLAGGTYEQYF	TGTGCCAGCAGTTTGGCGGGAGGTACCTACGAGCAGTACTTC
TRBJ1-1	.	TRBV19	14	TRBD1	CASIIQGAATEAFF	TGTGCCAGTATCATCCAGGGGGCGGCCACTGAAGCTTTCTTT
TRBJ1-2	.	TRBV27	15	TRBD1	CASSLIPQGASGYTF	TGTGCCAGCAGTTTGATACCTCAGGGGGCGAGTGGCTACACCTTC
TRBJ2-5	.	TRBV12-5	17	.	CASGSTVARTYQETQYF	TGTGCTAGTGGTTCGACTGTGGCACGAACCTACCAAGAGACCCAGTACTTC
TRBJ2-7	.	TRBV4-2	15	.	CASSQIPGISYEQYF	TGTGCCAGCAGCCAGATTCCGGGGATCTCCTACGAGCAGTACTTC
TRBJ1-2	.	TRBV30	13	TRBD1	CAWSLTGNYGYTF	TGTGCCTGGAGCTTGACAGGGAACTATGGCTACACCTTC
TRBJ2-6	.	TRBV25-1	18	TRBD2	CASSETGLAGGKANVLTF	TGTGCCAGCAGTGAAACGGGACTAGCGGGAGGGAAGGCCAACGTCCTGACTTTC
TRBJ2-7	.	TRBV7-8	14	TRBD1	CASSLGQGAYEQYF	TGTGCCAGCAGCTTAGGACAGGGAGCCTACGAGCAGTACTTC
TRBJ1-2	.	TRBV29-1	13	TRBD1	CSVATGGGYGYTF	TGCAGCGTGGCGACAGGGGGTGGCTATGGCTACACCTTC
TRBJ2-7	.	TRBV9	13	.	CASSTEFLGEQYF	TGTGCCAGCAGCACAGAGTTCTTGGGCGAGCAGTACTTC
TRBJ2-2	.	TRBV10-3	15	TRBD2	CAISTSGTNTGELFF	TGTGCCATCAGTACTAGCGGGACGAACACCGGGGAGCTGTTTTTT
TRBJ2-1	.	TRBV7-9	14	.	CASSLLGGGNEQFF	TGTGCCAGCAGCTTGCTGGGAGGGGGGAATGAGCAGTTCTTC
TRBJ2-7	.	TRBV29-1	13	TRBD1	CSVAGTGAGEQYF	TGCAGCGTCGCCGGGACAGGGGCGGGGGAGCAGTACTTC
TRBJ2-7	.	TRBV25-1	14	.	CASRDTGTLGEQYF	TGTGCCAGCAGGGACACAGGAACCCTAGGCGAGCAGTACTTC
TRBJ2-2	.	TRBV5-1	15	TRBD2	CASSPSSGNTGELFF	TGCGCCAGCAGCCCTTCTAGCGGGAACACCGGGGAGCTGTTTTTT
TRBJ2-7	.	TRBV13	15	TRBD2	CASSFGTSGSYEQYF	TGTGCCAGCAGCTTCGGGACTAGCGGGTCCTACGAGCAGTACTTC
TRBJ1-1	once	TRBV19	14	.	CASTTGTENTEAFF	TGTGCCAGTACTACAGGGACCGAGAACACTGAAGCTTTCTTT
TRBJ2-2	.	TRBV7-2	15	.	CASSLGGTNTGELFF	TGTGCCAGCAGCTTAGGAGGCACGAACACCGGGGAGCTGTTTTTT
TRBJ1-6	.	TRBV19	12	TRBD1	CATQGVQSPLHF	TGTGCCACCCAGGGGGTACAATCACCCCTCCACTTT
TRBJ1-4	.	TRBV6-5	13	TRBD1	CASRNPGQEKLFF	TGTGCCAGCAGGAACCCGGGACAGGAAAAACTGTTTTTT
TRBJ2-5	.	TRBV6-6	16	TRBD2	CASSSSAGGLWETQYF	TGTGCCAGCAGTTCCTCAGCGGGGGGGCTTTGGGAGACCCAGTACTTC
TRBJ2-3	.	TRBV5-1	18	TRBD1	CASSLRDTQGASTDTQYF	TGCGCCAGCAGCTTGCGGGATACACAGGGGGCTAGCACAGATACGCAGTATTTT
TRBJ2-3	.	TRBV9	12	.	CASSRDTDTQYF	TGTGCCAGCAGCCGGGACACAGATACGCAGTATTTT
TRBJ1-1	once	TRBV14	16	TRBD1	CASSQDMTGAGTEAFF	TGTGCCAGCAGCCAAGATATGACAGGGGCTGGGACTGAAGCTTTCTTT
TRBJ2-3	.	TRBV7-7	15	.	CASSLNLLGTDTQYF	TGTGCTAGCAGCTTGAACCTATTGGGCACAGATACGCAGTATTTT
TRBJ2-7	once	TRBV7-9	15	TRBD2	CASSATSGRTPEQYF	TGTGCCAGCAGCGCAACTAGCGGGAGGACTCCCGAGCAGTACTTC
TRBJ1-1	.	TRBV11-2	14	TRBD1	CASSLDRVGTEAFF	TGTGCCAGCAGCCTCGACAGGGTTGGCACTGAAGCTTTCTTT
TRBJ1-1	few	TRBV11-2	15	.	CASSLVVGGGTEAFF	TGTGCCAGCAGCTTAGTGGTGGGGGGAGGGACTGAAGCTTTCTTT
TRBJ1-1	.	TRBV5-4	15	TRBD1	CASSLQGQGLTEAFF	TGTGCCAGCAGCTTACAGGGACAGGGACTTACTGAAGCTTTCTTT
TRBJ2-5	once	TRBV20-1	10	.	CSASQETQYF	TGCAGTGCTAGTCAGGAGACCCAGTACTTC
TRBJ2-2	few	TRBV5-6	16	TRBD1	CASSQSGQGAAGELFF	TGTGCCAGCAGCCAATCCGGACAGGGGGCGGCCGGGGAGCTGTTTTTT
TRBJ2-7	few	TRBV6-5	15	TRBD2	CASSYSSGGSYEQYF	TGTGCCAGCAGTTACTCGTCGGGAGGGTCCTACGAGCAGTACTTC
TRBJ1-1	.	TRBV11-2	11	.	CASSLGERAFF	TGTGCCAGCAGCTTAGGAGAGAGAGCTTTCTTT
TRBJ1-2	.	TRBV9	14	.	CASSVEAGPYGYTF	TGTGCCAGCAGCGTAGAGGCAGGGCCCTATGGCTACACCTTC
TRBJ2-2	.	TRBV15	14	TRBD1	CATSRGQDTGELFF	TGTGCCACCAGCAGGGGACAGGACACCGGGGAGCTGTTTTTT
TRBJ2-7	.	TRBV7-9	14	TRBD2	CASSLVLAGAEQYF	TGTGCCAGCAGCTTAGTACTAGCGGGGGCCGAGCAGTACTTC
TRBJ2-6	.	TRBV12-5	16	.	CASGPQARAGANVLTF	TGTGCTAGTGGTCCCCAGGCCAGGGCTGGGGCCAACGTCCTGACTTTC
TRBJ2-1	.	TRBV19	13	TRBD2	CASSWGGYNEQFF	TGTGCCAGTAGTTGGGGGGGCTACAATGAGCAGTTCTTC
TRBJ2-7	.	TRBV7-6	15	TRBD2	CASSSRTSGRGEQYF	TGTGCCAGCAGCTCAAGGACTAGCGGGAGGGGTGAGCAGTACTTC
TRBJ2-3	.	TRBV2	14	.	CASSVRRGTDTQYF	TGTGCCAGCAGTGTGCGGAGGGGCACAGATACGCAGTATTTT
TRBJ2-5	.	TRBV5-8	10	.	CASSFGTQYF	TGTGCCAGCAGCTTCGGGACCCAGTACTTC
TRBJ1-1	.	TRBV19	13	TRBD1	CASSIASPGGAFF	TGTGCCAGTAGTATAGCTTCCCCAGGGGGAGCTTTCTTT